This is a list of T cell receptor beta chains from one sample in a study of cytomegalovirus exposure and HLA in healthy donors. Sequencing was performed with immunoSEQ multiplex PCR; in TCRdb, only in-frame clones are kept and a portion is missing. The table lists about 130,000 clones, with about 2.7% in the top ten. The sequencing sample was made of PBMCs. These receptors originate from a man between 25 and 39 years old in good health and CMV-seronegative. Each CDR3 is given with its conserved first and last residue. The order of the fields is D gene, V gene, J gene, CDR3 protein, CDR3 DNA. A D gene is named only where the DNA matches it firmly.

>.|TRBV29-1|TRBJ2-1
CSVQRLIWEQFF
TGCAGCGTTCAAAGACTCATCTGGGAGCAGTTCTTC
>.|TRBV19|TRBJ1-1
CASRISRSQGEAFF
TGTGCCAGTAGGATCTCACGAAGTCAGGGGGAAGCTTTCTTT
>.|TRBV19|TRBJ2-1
CASSIGGELYNEQFF
TGTGCCAGTAGTATAGGCGGAGAGCTCTACAATGAGCAGTTCTTC
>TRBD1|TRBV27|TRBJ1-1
CASSGRDRRNTEAFF
TGTGCCAGCAGTGGCCGGGACAGGCGGAACACTGAAGCTTTCTTT
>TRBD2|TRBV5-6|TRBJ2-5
CASSLFGLAGRMVQETQYF
TGTGCCAGCAGCTTGTTCGGACTAGCGGGAAGGATGGTTCAGGAGACCCAGTACTTC
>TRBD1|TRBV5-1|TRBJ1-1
CASSLSPGQGTEAFF
TGCGCCAGCAGCTTGTCCCCGGGACAGGGCACTGAAGCTTTTTTT
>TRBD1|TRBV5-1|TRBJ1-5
CATLPGGTQPQHF
TGCGCCACCTTGCCAGGGGGTACTCAGCCCCAGCATTTT
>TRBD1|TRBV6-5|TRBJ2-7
CASRLTGVPSYEQYF
TGTGCCAGCAGACTGACAGGGGTCCCCTCCTACGAGCAGTACTTC
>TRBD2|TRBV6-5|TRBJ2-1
CASSRSGGRNNEQFF
TGTGCCAGCAGCCGCTCCGGCGGGAGAAACAATGAGCAGTTCTTC
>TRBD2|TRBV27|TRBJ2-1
CASSLGLAGFYNEQFF
TGTGCCAGCAGTCTTGGACTAGCGGGGTTCTACAATGAGCAGTTCTTC
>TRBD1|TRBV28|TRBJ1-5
CACTRGNQPQHF
TGTGCCTGTACCAGGGGGAATCAGCCCCAGCATTTT
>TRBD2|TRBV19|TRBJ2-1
CASRRTSGSYREQFF
TGTGCCAGTAGACGGACTAGCGGGAGTTACCGTGAGCAGTTCTTC
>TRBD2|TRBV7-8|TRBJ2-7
CASSPVGLAYEQYF
TGTGCCAGCAGCCCCGTGGGACTAGCCTACGAGCAGTACTTC
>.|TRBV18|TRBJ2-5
CASSPLEGVRVQETQYF
TGTGCCAGCTCACCGTTGGAGGGTGTGCGTGTCCAAGAGACCCAGTACTTC
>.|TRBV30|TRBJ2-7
CAWSAGGGFGFYEQYF
TGTGCCTGGAGCGCTGGGGGCGGGTTCGGGTTCTACGAGCAGTACTTC
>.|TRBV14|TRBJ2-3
CASSHPRGGRTDTQYF
TGTGCCAGCAGCCACCCTAGGGGAGGTCGCACAGATACGCAGTATTTT
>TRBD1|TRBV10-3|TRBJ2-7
CAIGPSRDRDEQYF
TGTGCCATCGGTCCGAGCCGGGACAGGGACGAGCAGTACTTC
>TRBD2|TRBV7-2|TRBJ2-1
CASSLPALAGNEQFF
TGTGCCAGCAGCTTACCGGCACTAGCGGGAAATGAGCAGTTCTTC
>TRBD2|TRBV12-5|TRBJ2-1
CASGPSGGPPYNEQFF
TGTGCTAGTGGCCCAAGCGGGGGGCCCCCCTACAATGAGCAGTTCTTC
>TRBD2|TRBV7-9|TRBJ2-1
CASSSDKAGSSYNEQFF
TGTGCCAGCAGCTCAGATAAAGCGGGGAGCTCCTACAATGAGCAGTTCTTC
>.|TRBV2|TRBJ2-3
CASSEGPASDGRDTQYF
TGTGCCAGCAGTGAAGGGCCCGCTAGCGACGGACGGGATACGCAGTATTTT
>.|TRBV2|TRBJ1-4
CASSGQPSTNAKLFF
TGTGCCAGCAGTGGACAGCCATCAACTAATGCAAAACTGTTTTTT
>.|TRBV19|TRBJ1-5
CASSRRGRNQPQHF
TGTGCCAGTAGTAGGAGGGGCAGGAATCAGCCCCAGCATTTT
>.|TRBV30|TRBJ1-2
CASTGLAGYGYTF
TGTGCCTCCACAGGGCTCGCAGGGTATGGCTACACCTTC
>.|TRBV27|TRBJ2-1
CASSPRGINNEQFF
TGTGCCAGCAGTCCCAGGGGAATAAACAATGAGCAGTTCTTC
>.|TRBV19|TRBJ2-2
CASSPAITGELFF
TGTGCCAGTAGTCCAGCGATAACCGGGGAGCTGTTTTTT
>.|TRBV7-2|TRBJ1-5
CASSFGQTGNQPQHF
TGTGCCAGCAGCTTCGGACAGACGGGCAATCAGCCCCAGCATTTT
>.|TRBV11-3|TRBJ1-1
CASSLDTTDEAFF
TGTGCCAGCAGCTTAGACACGACAGACGAAGCTTTCTTT
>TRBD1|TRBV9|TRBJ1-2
CASSSSTGAGSGYTF
TGTGCCAGCAGCTCCTCGACAGGGGCGGGCTCTGGCTACACCTTC
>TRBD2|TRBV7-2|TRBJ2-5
CASSLAPTSGRAGETQYF
TGTGCCAGCAGCTTAGCCCCGACTAGCGGGAGGGCCGGAGAGACCCAGTACTTC
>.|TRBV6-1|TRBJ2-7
CASSLPYEQYF
TGTGCCAGCAGCCTCCCCTACGAGCAGTACTTC
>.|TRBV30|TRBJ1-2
CAWSVAQLYGYTF
TGTGCCTGGAGTGTCGCCCAGTTATATGGCTACACCTTC
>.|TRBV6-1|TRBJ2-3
CASSDVGRGTQYF
TGTGCCAGCAGTGATGTAGGCCGGGGGACGCAGTATTTT
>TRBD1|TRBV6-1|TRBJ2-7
CASSRTGTDEQYF
TGTGCCAGCAGTCGGACAGGGACGGACGAGCAGTACTTC
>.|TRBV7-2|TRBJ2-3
CASRFRGASADTQYF
TGTGCCAGCAGATTTAGAGGGGCTAGCGCAGATACGCAGTATTTT
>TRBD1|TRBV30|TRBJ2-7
CAWSEVGGAATQYF
TGTGCCTGGAGTGAAGTAGGGGGCGCAGCTACGCAGTACTTC
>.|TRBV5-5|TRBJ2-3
CASSLLGPGDTDTQYF
TGTGCCAGCAGCTTGCTGGGGCCAGGGGACACAGATACGCAGTATTTT
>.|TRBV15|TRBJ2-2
CATTRNTNTGELFF
TGTGCCACCACCAGAAACACGAACACCGGGGAGCTGTTTTTT
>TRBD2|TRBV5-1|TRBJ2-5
CASSLGGRETQYF
TGCGCCAGCAGCTTAGGCGGGAGAGAGACCCAGTACTTC
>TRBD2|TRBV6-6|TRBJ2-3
CATAEGGLPDTQYF
TGTGCCACCGCGGAGGGAGGGCTACCAGATACGCAGTATTTT
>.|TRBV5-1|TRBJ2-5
CASSRDSQETQYF
TGCGCCAGCAGCCGAGACAGCCAAGAGACCCAGTACTTC
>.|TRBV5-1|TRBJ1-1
CASSLGQGRKGTEAFF
TGCGCCAGCAGCTTGGGTCAGGGGCGAAAGGGCACTGAAGCTTTCTTT
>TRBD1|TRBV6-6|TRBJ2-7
CASIPGTGRNEQYF
TGTGCCAGCATCCCCGGGACAGGGCGTAACGAGCAGTACTTC
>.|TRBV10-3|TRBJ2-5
CAIARATQETQYF
TGTGCCATCGCCAGGGCAACCCAAGAGACCCAGTACTTC
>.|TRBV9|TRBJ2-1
CASSVEILHEQFF
TGTGCCAGCAGCGTAGAAATTCTTCATGAGCAGTTCTTC
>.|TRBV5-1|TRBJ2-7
CASSLTVYSYEQYF
TGCGCCAGCAGCCTCACAGTCTACTCCTACGAGCAGTACTTC
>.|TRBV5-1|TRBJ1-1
CASSRDVNTEAFF
TGCGCCAGCTCGCGGGACGTTAACACTGAAGCTTTCTTT
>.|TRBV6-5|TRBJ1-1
CASSYWGGAFF
TGTGCCAGCAGTTACTGGGGGGGCGCTTTCTTT
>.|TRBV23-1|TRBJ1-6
CASATGGPAPRPLHF
TGCGCCAGCGCGACGGGAGGGCCAGCCCCCCGGCCCCTCCACTTT
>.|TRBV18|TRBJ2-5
CASSPTTGRAYQRTQYF
TGTGCCAGCTCACCAACCACAGGGAGGGCCTACCAAAGGACCCAGTACTTC
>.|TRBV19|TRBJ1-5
CASSTLHQPQHF
TGTGCCAGTAGTACCCTTCATCAGCCCCAGCATTTT
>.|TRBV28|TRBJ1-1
CASSPSFGRRGTEAFF
TGTGCCAGCAGTCCCTCATTTGGACGGAGGGGCACTGAAGCTTTCTTT
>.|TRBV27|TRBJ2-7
CASSLSAVLSYEQYF
TGTGCCAGCAGTTTATCGGCGGTTCTCTCCTACGAGCAGTACTTC
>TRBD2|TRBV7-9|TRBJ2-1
CASVGLARNEQFF
TGTGCCAGCGTAGGACTAGCGAGGAATGAGCAGTTCTTC
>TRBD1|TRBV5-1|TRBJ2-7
CASSLVAGTGIYEQYF
TGCGCCAGCAGCTTGGTGGCTGGGACAGGGATCTACGAGCAGTACTTC
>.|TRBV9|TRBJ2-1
CASSDGNEQFF
TGTGCCAGCAGCGACGGGAATGAGCAGTTCTTC
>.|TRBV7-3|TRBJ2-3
CASSPGLPHGTDTQYF
TGTGCCAGCAGCCCCGGACTGCCCCATGGCACAGATACGCAGTATTTT